The rows below give T cell receptor beta chains drawn from one sample of a study of CD8+ T cells in alopecia areata. The data were produced by immunoSEQ multiplex PCR, yet TCRdb's version contains in-frame clones alone and is incomplete. The sample includes approximately 100,000 clones, 35% to 50% of them seen just once. The sequenced material came from CD4+ T cells sorted from blood. The receptors here all came from a human donor with alopecia areata. Both conserved end residues are part of each CDR3. The D gene is left open where the match is weak. A clone size is listed for some rows: how often the clone was seen (once, few, many), or a class if it is expanded.

TRBJ2-5,-,-,TRBV18,TGTGCCAGCTCACCATCGACGGAGACCCAGTACTTC,CASSPSTETQYF
TRBJ2-7,TRBD1,-,TRBV29-1,TGCAGCGTTGGGCCCGGGACAGGGCTCGAGCAGTACTTC,CSVGPGTGLEQYF
TRBJ1-2,-,few,TRBV4-2,TGTGCCAGCAGCCAAGGTTACTATGGCTACACCTTC,CASSQGYYGYTF
TRBJ2-5,TRBD2,-,TRBV4-1,TGCGCCAGCAGCCAAGGAACGGGGGGGCCCGAGACCCAGTACTTC,CASSQGTGGPETQYF
TRBJ1-1,-,-,TRBV30,TGTGCCTGGATTCCGAGAAAATCGGGATACACTGAAGCTTTCTTT,CAWIPRKSGYTEAFF
TRBJ1-1,-,few,TRBV29-1,TGCAGCGTTGCTGAAGCTTTCTTT,CSVAEAFF
TRBJ2-7,TRBD2,-,TRBV10-3,TGTGCCATCAGAACTAGCGGGGGGGCGTACGAGCAGTACTTC,CAIRTSGGAYEQYF
TRBJ2-7,TRBD2,-,TRBV4-1,TGCGCCAGCAGCCAAGGACCTAGCGGAGGGAGCGCCTACGAGCAGTACTTC,CASSQGPSGGSAYEQYF
TRBJ1-2,-,once,TRBV30,TGTGCCTGGAGTTCACGGGTAACAGGGTCCCTCGGGGGCTATGGCTACACCTTC,CAWSSRVTGSLGGYGYTF
TRBJ1-5,-,-,TRBV11-2,TGTGCCAGCAGCAGTGCAGGCTTCAATCAGCCCCAGCATTTT,CASSSAGFNQPQHF
TRBJ2-5,-,few,TRBV20-1,TGCAGTGCTTGGACTACAACCAATCAGTACTTC,CSAWTTTNQYF
TRBJ2-1,-,-,TRBV27,TGTGCCAGCAGTACCCATAAAGAGTACAATGAGCAGTTCTTC,CASSTHKEYNEQFF
TRBJ1-3,-,-,TRBV30,TGTGCCTGGAGTAAAAAGAGCTCTGGAAACACCATATATTTT,CAWSKKSSGNTIYF
TRBJ2-4,-,-,TRBV16,TGTGCCAGCAGCCTCGGAGGAGGGCCCAACATTCAGTACTTC,CASSLGGGPNIQYF
TRBJ2-1,-,few,TRBV11-2,TGTGCCAGCAGCCTAGAGGCCAGTCCCTACAATGAGCAGTTCTTC,CASSLEASPYNEQFF
TRBJ2-5,TRBD1,-,TRBV5-1,TGCGCCAGCAGCTTGGCCATAGGACAGGACGGGGAGACCCAGTACTTC,CASSLAIGQDGETQYF
TRBJ1-2,-,few,TRBV2,TGTGCCAGCAGTCGTTCGCCGTATAGGAAGGACTATGGCTACACCTTC,CASSRSPYRKDYGYTF
TRBJ2-1,TRBD2,-,TRBV7-2,TGTGCCAGCAGCCTCCCGGGGGCGGGAGGCAACGGCTTCTTC,CASSLPGAGGNGFF
TRBJ1-4,-,-,TRBV14,TGTGCCAGCAGCCGGTCCTTCAATGAAAAACTGTTTTTT,CASSRSFNEKLFF
TRBJ2-7,-,-,TRBV5-1,TGCGCCAGCAGCTTGGAGGTTACCTCCTACGAGCAGTACTTC,CASSLEVTSYEQYF
TRBJ1-1,-,-,TRBV2,TGTGCCAGGGGGAGGGCGTCGGGAACTGAAGCTTTCTTT,CARGRASGTEAFF
TRBJ1-1,-,-,TRBV29-1,TGCAGCGCCAACCAACAGGGCCGGGTAGAAGCTTTCTTT,CSANQQGRVEAFF
TRBJ2-7,-,-,TRBV15,TGTGCCACCAGCTCGCGGGGGCGTACATACGAGCAGTACTTC,CATSSRGRTYEQYF
TRBJ2-5,-,-,TRBV28,TGTGCCAGCAGCCGGGCCCTTGGCCGGGCAGAGACCCAGTACTTC,CASSRALGRAETQYF
TRBJ1-5,-,few,TRBV29-1,TGCAGCGTTGCAGAAGGCGGGAATCAGCCCCAGCATTTT,CSVAEGGNQPQHF
TRBJ1-5,-,-,TRBV6-6,TGTGCCAGCAGTTACTCCCGCACCTCGGAAGTTAAGCCCCAGCATTTT,CASSYSRTSEVKPQHF
TRBJ2-7,-,-,TRBV30,TGTGCCTGGAGTGTCAAGGCAGGACCCTACGAGCAGTACTTC,CAWSVKAGPYEQYF
TRBJ2-7,-,few,TRBV28,TGTGCCAGCAGTTGGGACCTGCCCGGCGAGCAGTACTTC,CASSWDLPGEQYF
TRBJ2-1,-,once,TRBV4-1,TGCGCCAGCAGCCAAGGGAGCTATGAGCAGTTCTTC,CASSQGSYEQFF
TRBJ2-3,TRBD2,medium-sized,TRBV28,TGTGCCAGCAGTTTACCTGGGACTACCGGGAATACGCAGTATTTT,CASSLPGTTGNTQYF
TRBJ1-5,-,many,TRBV21-1,TGTGCCAGCAGCAAAGGGGGAGGGGACAATCAGCCCCAGCATTTT,CASSKGGGDNQPQHF
TRBJ1-1,-,-,TRBV29-1,TGCAGCGTTGGGAGCACTGAAGCTTTCTTT,CSVGSTEAFF
TRBJ2-3,-,-,TRBV11-2,TGTGCCAGCAGCCCGCAGGGGGGCGATACGCAGTATTTT,CASSPQGGDTQYF
TRBJ2-7,-,few,TRBV29-1,TGCGGCGTCCCGCTCCAGGGAACGCACGAGCAGTACTTC,CGVPLQGTHEQYF
TRBJ2-1,-,few,TRBV5-1,TGCGCCAGCAGCGACGGGACCCCCGGGTTCTTC,CASSDGTPGFF
TRBJ2-3,-,once,TRBV2,TGTGCCAGCAGTGGATGGGACATTCCAGATACGCAGTATTTT,CASSGWDIPDTQYF
TRBJ2-7,TRBD2,few,TRBV18,TGTGCCAGCTCACCGCGTGGTACTAGCGTCTACGAGCAGTACTTC,CASSPRGTSVYEQYF
TRBJ2-7,TRBD1,few,TRBV29-1,TGCAGCGTTGAACGTTCAGGGGGCGGTTACGAGCAGTACTTC,CSVERSGGGYEQYF
TRBJ2-5,TRBD2,-,TRBV4-2,TGTGCCAGCAGCCAATCAAGGAGGGCTAGCGGCCTCCAAGAGACCCAGTACTTC,CASSQSRRASGLQETQYF
TRBJ2-3,-,few,TRBV29-1,TGCAGCGTATATGCGGGACTCACAGATACGCAGTATTTT,CSVYAGLTDTQYF
TRBJ1-1,-,-,TRBV29-1,TGCAGCGTTCCCAAACAGGGGAACACTGAAGCTTTCTTT,CSVPKQGNTEAFF
TRBJ1-5,-,-,TRBV28,TGTGCCAGCAGGGGTTTCCATAGCAATCAGCCCCAGCATTTT,CASRGFHSNQPQHF
TRBJ2-5,-,-,TRBV7-9,TGTGCCAGCAGCTTCCCGGGGGAGACCCAGTACTTC,CASSFPGETQYF
TRBJ2-7,-,few,TRBV28,TGTGCCAGCAGTTCCTCCTACAGCTCCTACGAGCAGTACTTC,CASSSSYSSYEQYF
TRBJ2-7,TRBD1,-,TRBV29-1,TGCAGCGTAGCGTCACAGGGGTCCTACGAGCAGTACTTC,CSVASQGSYEQYF
TRBJ2-4,-,few,TRBV7-2,TGTGCCAGCAGCTTATCTAGGACGGACATTCAGTACTTC,CASSLSRTDIQYF
TRBJ2-3,TRBD2,-,TRBV2,TGTGCCAGCAAAGCGGGGTCCACAGATACGCAGTATTTT,CASKAGSTDTQYF
TRBJ1-5,-,few,TRBV19,TGTGCCAGTACTTATTCAGGGAATAGCAATCAGCCCCAGCATTTT,CASTYSGNSNQPQHF
TRBJ1-5,TRBD1,-,TRBV6-6,TGTGCCAGCAGTCACGACAGGGCGTTCAGTCAGCCCCAGCATTTT,CASSHDRAFSQPQHF
TRBJ2-2,TRBD2,few,TRBV27,TGTGCCAGCAGTAGACTCTTATCTAGCGGGCCCGGGGAGCTGTTTTTT,CASSRLLSSGPGELFF
TRBJ2-3,-,few,TRBV29-1,TGCTCATCGTATAGCACAGATACGCAGTATTTT,CSSYSTDTQYF
TRBJ2-3,TRBD2,few,TRBV14,TGTGCCAGCAGCCAAGACCTGGGACTAACAGATACGCAGTATTTT,CASSQDLGLTDTQYF
TRBJ2-7,-,-,TRBV25-1,TGTGCCAGCAGTGAAGCCAGGGCAGAGCAGTACTTC,CASSEARAEQYF
TRBJ2-5,-,few,TRBV25-1,TGTGCCAGCAGGGATCAAGAGACCCAGTACTTC,CASRDQETQYF